The T cell receptor beta chain described here comes from a study of regulatory T cells in long-lasting Graves disease. Study-wide background: Freshly diagnosed Graves' patients had used antithyroid drugs for under 3 months.

iRepertoire HTBI primers and Arm-PCR of CDR3 regions built TCR beta libraries. TCRdb ran MiXCR on the multiplex PCR reads and lists one entry per CDR3 protein. The table shows a few hundred thousand distinct CDR3 sequences, with 16% occurring only once. Indicated time point: newly diagnosed GD, antithyroid drugs for less than 3 months. Preparation of the TCR library used RNA extracted from PBMCs. Another study also made use of these data, one on T cells in Graves' hyperthyroidism and ophthalmopathy. As that study records: Patients aged 18 to 65 had newly diagnosed hyperthyroidism of under 2 months' duration. TCR CDR3 regions were first amplified by RT-PCR with HTBI primers.

The sequencing here drew on peripheral blood mononuclear cells (PBMCs), taken at new diagnosis, from a patient treated with antithyroid drugs. The receptor was isolated from a man aged 40-49 years with Graves disease.

Written as DNA, the CDR3 is TGCGCCAGCAGTGAGGACAGGGGGCGTGCAGATACGCAGTATTTT. The encoded protein is CASSEDRGRADTQYF. This chain uses TRBV10-2 with TRBJ2-3; 10 nucleotides agree with TRBD1. This CDR3 comprises 15 residues. The germline V gene has CDR1 WSHSY and CDR2 SAAADI. Trimming removed 2 bases from V and 4 bases from J; junction bases left unmatched: 3.